The rows below give T cell receptor beta chains drawn from one sample of a study of control samples from healthy donors and cancer patients. The protocol was immunoSEQ multiplex PCR, while the TCRdb copy is restricted to in-frame clones and leaves out a portion. The sample yields under 450,000 clones, 75% to 95% seen once. Sequencing was carried out using PBMCs. The receptors come from a man aged 40-49 years with head and neck cancer. The CDR3 runs from the conserved cysteine through the conserved F or W. A D gene is named only where the DNA matches it firmly. Some rows mark clone size as missing; the rest say once, few, many or name a class of expanded clone.

j_call v_call clone_size d_call cdr3_aa cdr3_nt
TRBJ2-1 TRBV7-2 - TRBD1 CASSQNRGTYNEQFF TGTGCCAGCAGCCAAAACAGGGGGACTTACAATGAGCAGTTCTTC
TRBJ1-1 TRBV29-1 - - CSVHHRDEAFF TGCAGCGTTCATCACAGGGATGAAGCTTTCTTT
TRBJ2-2 TRBV27 - TRBD2 CASSAAGGIGELFF TGTGCCAGCAGCGCGGCGGGGGGGATCGGGGAGCTGTTTTTT
TRBJ2-2 TRBV24-1 - - CATSDLQYGELFF TGTGCCACCAGTGATTTGCAATACGGGGAGCTGTTTTTT
TRBJ1-6 TRBV5-6 - - CASSLDRFYNSPLHF TGTGCCAGCAGCCTCGACAGATTTTATAATTCACCCCTCCACTTT
TRBJ1-6 TRBV5-5 - TRBD1 CASSIPQGESYNSPLHF TGTGCCAGCAGCATACCACAGGGGGAGTCCTATAATTCACCCCTCCACTTT
TRBJ1-1 TRBV15 - - CATSRGTGQVGTEAFF TGTGCCACCAGCAGAGGTACAGGTCAAGTGGGCACTGAAGCTTTCTTT
TRBJ2-2 TRBV7-2 - TRBD2 CASSFNRLASGGELFF TGTGCCAGCAGCTTTAACCGACTAGCGTCAGGGGGGGAGCTGTTTTTT
TRBJ1-5 TRBV10-2 - - CASSEGNQPQHF TGCGCCAGCAGTGAGGGAAATCAGCCCCAGCATTTT
TRBJ2-3 TRBV11-2 - - CASSFWEATDTQYF TGTGCCAGCAGCTTTTGGGAGGCTACAGATACGCAGTATTTT
TRBJ2-1 TRBV11-3 - TRBD2 CASSSTTSGGLDEQFF TGTGCCAGCAGCTCGACGACTAGCGGGGGGCTTGATGAGCAGTTCTTC
TRBJ1-2 TRBV28 - - CASGQLYGYTF TGTGCCAGCGGACAGCTCTATGGCTACACCTTC
TRBJ2-6 TRBV27 - - CASSLFAGSGANVLTF TGTGCCAGCAGTTTATTCGCGGGTTCTGGGGCCAACGTCCTGACTTTC
TRBJ2-1 TRBV7-9 - TRBD2 CASSLAAGLEAYNEQFF TGTGCCAGCAGCTTAGCCGCGGGACTAGAGGCTTACAATGAGCAGTTCTTC
TRBJ1-5 TRBV28 - - CASRQTGNSNQPQHF TGTGCCAGCAGGCAAACAGGCAATAGCAATCAGCCCCAGCATTTT
TRBJ1-6 TRBV9 few TRBD1 CASSAGDRGGSPLHF TGTGCCAGCAGCGCGGGGGACAGGGGCGGCTCACCCCTCCACTTT
TRBJ1-2 TRBV10-3 - - CAISESGSPNYGYTF TGTGCCATCAGTGAGTCGGGCAGCCCTAACTATGGCTACACCTTC
TRBJ1-2 TRBV30 - - CAWSTPLGGGYTF TGTGCCTGGAGTACACCCCTGGGGGGTGGCTACACCTTC
TRBJ1-1 TRBV7-9 - - CASSFQGKTEAFF TGTGCCAGCAGCTTTCAGGGGAAGACTGAAGCTTTCTTT
TRBJ2-3 TRBV7-8 - TRBD1 CASRSGGTDTQYF TGTGCCAGCAGATCAGGGGGAACGGATACGCAGTATTTT
TRBJ2-1 TRBV28 - - CASSFPDTSEVFF TGTGCCAGCAGTTTCCCGGACACCTCTGAGGTGTTCTTC
TRBJ2-4 TRBV5-8 - TRBD1 CASSLAGTVLAKNIQYF TGTGCCAGCAGCTTGGCCGGGACAGTCCTAGCCAAAAACATTCAGTACTTC
TRBJ2-7 TRBV3-1/TRBV3-2 - TRBD2 CASSQVAGGTYEQYF TGTGCCAGCAGCCAAGTAGCGGGAGGGACCTACGAGCAGTACTTC
TRBJ1-5 TRBV27 - - CASSSLGRRGVQPQHF TGTGCCAGCAGTTCGCTGGGGCGGCGGGGGGTTCAGCCCCAGCATTTT
TRBJ1-1 TRBV12-5 - - CASGLVREMNTEAFF TGTGCTAGTGGTTTGGTAAGGGAGATGAACACTGAAGCTTTCTTT
TRBJ1-6 TRBV30 - TRBD1 CAWNPPGQQNSPLHF TGTGCCTGGAATCCTCCGGGACAGCAAAATTCACCCCTCCACTTT
TRBJ2-2 TRBV18 - - CASSPTGWGTGELFF TGTGCCAGCTCACCGACCGGGTGGGGCACCGGGGAGCTGTTTTTT
TRBJ2-1 TRBV7-6 - TRBD2 CASSLAGGTNEQFF TGTGCCAGCAGCTTAGCGGGAGGGACCAATGAGCAGTTCTTC
TRBJ1-1 TRBV12-3/TRBV12-4 - - CASTRGGGTEAFF TGTGCCAGCACCCGAGGGGGTGGGACTGAAGCTTTCTTT
TRBJ2-7 TRBV18 - - CASSPPGHTYEQYF TGTGCCAGCTCACCTCCGGGACATACCTACGAGCAGTACTTC
TRBJ2-5 TRBV24-1 few - CATSDFGAGPLWETQYF TGTGCCACCAGTGATTTCGGGGCGGGGCCGTTGTGGGAGACCCAGTACTTC
TRBJ1-1 TRBV5-1 - - CASSLLTVNTEAFF TGCGCCAGCAGCCTATTAACAGTGAACACTGAAGCTTTCTTT
TRBJ1-2 TRBV6-2/TRBV6-3 once - CASSPRAKGYTF TGTGCCAGCAGTCCGAGAGCAAAAGGCTACACCTTC
TRBJ1-1 TRBV11-1 - - CASSFNRANTEAFF TGTGCCAGCAGCTTTAATAGGGCTAACACTGAAGCTTTCTTT
TRBJ2-7 TRBV4-3 - - CASSQVTSSDEQYF TGCGCCAGCAGCCAAGTTACTAGCTCGGATGAGCAGTACTTC
TRBJ1-4 TRBV27 - - CASWGGDDEKLFF TGTGCCAGCTGGGGGGGTGATGATGAAAAACTGTTTTTT
TRBJ1-2 TRBV9 - - CASSVEGIYGYTF TGTGCCAGCAGCGTAGAGGGGATCTATGGCTACACCTTC
TRBJ2-5 TRBV28 - TRBD1 CASSAQGARVQETQYF TGTGCCAGCAGCGCACAGGGGGCGCGAGTCCAAGAGACCCAGTACTTC
TRBJ2-5 TRBV5-1 - TRBD2 CASSLVLAGDQETQYF TGCGCCAGCAGCTTGGTCCTAGCGGGGGATCAAGAGACCCAGTACTTC
TRBJ1-2 TRBV19 - - CASRYDRNYGYTF TGTGCCAGTAGGTACGACAGAAACTATGGCTACACCTTC
TRBJ2-2 TRBV19 - - CACRRAENTGELFF TGTGCCTGTCGTAGGGCGGAAAACACCGGGGAGCTGTTTTTT
TRBJ1-1 TRBV6-2/TRBV6-3 - - CASSTIQGNMNTEAFF TGTGCCAGCAGTACCATTCAAGGAAATATGAACACTGAAGCTTTCTTT
TRBJ2-1 TRBV7-9 - - CASSSPSGNEQFF TGTGCCAGCAGCTCCCCGTCCGGCAATGAGCAGTTCTTC
TRBJ1-1 TRBV6-5 - TRBD1 CASSQTGGAGAFF TGTGCCAGCAGCCAAACAGGGGGCGCGGGGGCTTTCTTT
TRBJ1-2 TRBV30 - TRBD1 CACSDRVEGYTF TGTGCCTGTTCAGACAGGGTGGAGGGCTACACCTTC
TRBJ2-7 TRBV10-3 - TRBD1 CAISEGGGQGSDEQYF TGTGCCATCAGTGAGGGAGGCGGACAGGGGTCCGACGAGCAGTACTTC
TRBJ2-7 TRBV5-6 - TRBD2 CASSLALAGPNEQYF TGTGCCAGCAGCTTGGCACTAGCGGGACCCAACGAGCAGTACTTC
TRBJ2-5 TRBV14 - TRBD2 CASSRWASGWEQETQYF TGTGCCAGCAGCCGGTGGGCTAGCGGGTGGGAACAAGAGACCCAGTACTTC
TRBJ1-2 TRBV11-3 - TRBD1 CAIPGQGNYGYTF TGTGCCATTCCGGGACAGGGCAACTATGGCTACACCTTC
TRBJ1-2 TRBV6-6 - - CASSYSFYTF TGTGCCAGCAGTTACTCCTTCTACACCTTC
TRBJ2-7 TRBV3-1/TRBV3-2 - - CASSPDPPYEQYF TGTGCCAGCAGCCCCGACCCTCCCTACGAGCAGTACTTC